These 22 T cell receptor beta chains share one sample of origin, sequenced in a study of OX40 agonist ivuxolimab in advanced cancers. Libraries were made using the immunoSEQ multiplex PCR assay. TCRdb holds this immuneACCESS table with in-frame rearrangements only. Some clones are missing; in checked studies, unresolved V genes explain under half, and the rest has no known cause. The sample data list 74,000 or so clones, and about 93% of these were observed just once. Clones ranked in the top ten supply around 0.29% of the sample. Material: CD4+ or CD8+ T cells sorted from blood, obtained in a trial of the OX40 agonist ivuxolimab. Receptors were obtained from an adult with an advanced solid tumor such as melanoma, head and neck, liver or kidney cancer.

The gene calls are TRBV28 and TRBJ1-6; 9 nucleotides align to TRBD1. The germline V gene has CDR1 MDHEN and CDR2 SYDVKM. V shed 5 bases and J 8 bases; nucleotides not matched to a gene: 7. This CDR3 is 15 amino acids long. The CDR3 DNA reads TGTGCCAGCAGTCCACCGGGACAGGGAGATTCACCCCTCCACTTT. It yields the protein CASSPPGQGDSPLHF.

CDR3 sequence reads: CASSPPGGAETQYF. The CDR3, as DNA: TGTGCCAGCTCACCACCGGGGGGGGCAGAGACCCAGTACTTC. The rearrangement links TRBV18 to TRBJ2-5; D possibly corresponds to TRBD2 (7 bases). Per the germline V gene, CDR1 is KGHSH and CDR2 is LQKENI. The CDR3 runs 14 residues. Trimming removed 0 bases at V and 4 bases at J, with 9 bases between.

The rearrangement links TRBV18 to TRBJ2-3, with D tentatively TRBD2 (6 bases). CDR3 size: 17 residues. The germline V gene encodes CDR1 KGHSH and CDR2 LQKENI. Trimming shortened V by 2 bases and J by 0 bases, and 15 bases separated the two germline ends. CDR3 region: CASSPNLAQSSTDTQYF. The CDR3 nucleotides read TGTGCCAGCTCACCAAATCTAGCGCAATCTAGCACAGATACGCAGTATTTT.

The chain carries TRBV30 and TRBJ2-7; the D gene could be TRBD1 or TRBD2 (5 bases each). The CDR3 has 15 amino acids. V lost 0 bases and J lost 0, with 12 bases in between. Per the germline V gene, CDR1 is GTSNPN and CDR2 is SVGIG (reference sequence). Here the CDR3 DNA reads TGTGCCTGGAGTGTACGTCCAGGGAGCTCCTACGAGCAGTACTTC. Protein product: CAWSVRPGSSYEQYF.

This clone has only a few counts. The genes are TRBV6-5 and TRBJ1-1; maybe TRBD1 (5 bases). The CDR3 sequence is 15 residues long. The germline gives CDR1 MNHEY, CDR2 SVGAGI. V dropped 0 bases and J dropped 4 bases, with 12 bases sitting between them. The CDR3 DNA is TGTGCCAGCAGTTACTCGGGCGGCGGGGGCACTGAAGCTTTCTTT. Protein sequence: CASSYSGGGGTEAFF.

To note about this clone: Other DNA variants within this sample encode the same CDR3. J is TRBJ2-3 and V is TRBV5-1; 11 bases are shared with TRBD1. The germline V gene encodes CDR1 SGHRS and CDR2 YFSETQ. The CDR3 extends over 15 amino acids. Unmatched junction bases numbered 4, after V lost 4 bases and J lost 3 bases. This CDR3 is CASSLGTGGTDTQYF. The CDR3 nucleotides read TGCGCCAGCAGCCTCGGGACAGGGGGAACAGATACGCAGTATTTT.

As DNA, the CDR3 is TGTGCCAGCTCACCACCGTCAGGGGCCGCGGGAGATACGCAGTATTTT. Encoded protein: CASSPPSGAAGDTQYF. The chain has TRBV18 and TRBJ2-3; D perhaps matches TRBD1 (6 bases). Germline assignment: CDR1 KGHSH and CDR2 LQKENI. This CDR3 is built from 16 residues. Trimming shortened V by 0 bases and J by 5 bases, and 15 bases separated the two germline ends.

This chain connects TRBV28 to TRBJ1-2; D is unresolved. The germline V gene encodes CDR1 MDHEN and CDR2 SYDVKM. Trimming took 6 bases from V and 6 from J, leaving 14 bases between them. This CDR3 contains 13 residues. DNA of the CDR3: TGTGCCAGCAGACTACCCCGGTTGAATGGCTACACCTTC. It encodes CASRLPRLNGYTF.

The V call is TRBV18, the J call TRBJ2-1, with D possibly matching TRBD1 (5 bases). From germline, CDR1 is KGHSH and CDR2 LQKENI. The CDR3 is 15 residues long. V was pared by 4 bases and J by 0 bases, with 10 bases between. The CDR3 reads CASSQTVSSYNEQFF. CDR3 nucleotide sequence: TGTGCCAGCTCACAGACAGTGAGCTCCTACAATGAGCAGTTCTTC.

This chain connects TRBV30 to TRBJ1-3; D perhaps matches TRBD1 (5 bases). Germline V gene sequence: CDR1 GTSNPN, CDR2 SVGIG (reference sequence). Trimming cost V 4 bases and J 0 bases, with 16 bases left between them. The CDR3 length is 16 residues. The CDR3 DNA sequence: TGTGCCTGGACCCTCGGAGGGGCTCTCTCTGGAAACACCATATATTTT. Its protein is CAWTLGGALSGNTIYF.

The chain is built from TRBV5-1 and TRBJ2-7, with D perhaps TRBD2 (5 bases). Germline CDR1 SGHRS, CDR2 YFSETQ. V gave up 0 bases and J gave up 1 base, with 8 bases separating them. The CDR3 contains 14 residues. CDR3 residues: CASSLAAASYEQYF. In DNA form, the CDR3 reads TGCGCCAGCAGCTTGGCAGCGGCGTCCTACGAGCAGTACTTC. The full variable domain, its missing parts supplied by reference TRBV5-1 and TRBJ2-7, is KAGVTQTPRYLIKTRGQQVTLSCSPISGHRSVSWYQQTPGQGLQFLFEYFSETQRNKGNFPGRFSGRQFSNSRSEMNVSTLELGDSALYLCASSLAAASYEQYFGPGTRLTVT.

This clone was seen only once. The V call is TRBV11-2, the J call TRBJ1-1; tentative D call: TRBD1 (6 bases). Trimming stripped 5 bases from V and 5 bases from J, with 9 bases between. The germline gives CDR1 SGHAT, CDR2 FQNNGV. The CDR3 consists of 12 residues. CDR3 DNA: TGTGCCAGCAGCACAGGGTTTACTGAAGCTTTCTTT. Its protein product is CASSTGFTEAFF.

For the CDR3, the DNA is TGTGCCAGCTTCGACCAGGGACTAGCGGGGACCGAGACCCAGTACTTC. Its translation is CASFDQGLAGTETQYF. This chain uses TRBV18 with TRBJ2-5, with 13 bases lining up with TRBD2. This CDR3 is built from 16 residues. The junction had 10 bases not matched to a gene; V was cut back by 7 bases and J by 5 bases. Germline values: CDR1 KGHSH, CDR2 LQKENI.

This clone has a single count. The rearrangement links TRBV6-1 to TRBJ1-4, with D possibly TRBD1 on 5 matching bases. The CDR3 spans 15 residues. Germline lookup yields CDR1 MNHNS and CDR2 SASEGT. Trimming left V 6 bases short and J 0 bases short, with 11 bases between. In DNA, the CDR3 is TGTGCCAGCAGAGCAGGGTTTGCAACTAATGAAAAACTGTTTTTT. It is translated as CASRAGFATNEKLFF.

This chain joins TRBV30 and TRBJ1-3; TRBD1 might be the D (6 bases). CDR3 size: 18 residues. Germline-derived CDR1 and CDR2 are GTSNPN and SVGIG (reference sequence). V shed 0 bases and J shed 0 bases, with 18 bases lying between them. CDR3 sequence reads: CAWSVRGAQPISGNTIYF. DNA of the CDR3: TGTGCCTGGAGTGTACGGGGGGCGCAGCCTATCTCTGGAAACACCATATATTTT.

The J gene is TRBJ1-5, the V gene TRBV7-9, with TRBD1 identical over 7 bases. Germline V gives CDR1 SEHNR, CDR2 FQNEAQ (reference sequence). The CDR3 sequence is 13 residues long. Trimming cost V 5 bases and J 4 bases; bases outside gene matches: 2. The DNA for the CDR3 is TGTGCCAGCAGCCCACAGGGGAATCAGCCCCAGCATTTT. It is translated as CASSPQGNQPQHF.

J is TRBJ1-5 and V is TRBV19; D gene ambiguous. Trimming took off 4 bases at V and 4 bases at J, with 14 bases between the two ends. Germline lookup yields CDR1 LNHDA and CDR2 SQIVND (reference sequence). This CDR3 contains 15 residues. The chain's CDR3 is CASSTGNGNNQPQHF. In nucleotides, the CDR3 is TGTGCCAGTAGTACCGGGAACGGCAATAATCAGCCCCAGCATTTT.

This sequence joins TRBV30 and TRBJ2-5; 8 nucleotides match TRBD2. The germline V gene has CDR1 GTSNPN and CDR2 SVGIG (reference sequence). This CDR3 contains 12 residues. J lost 7 bases, V lost 6 bases, and 7 bases had no gene match. The CDR3 here is CACPGGGLTQYF. The CDR3 DNA follows: TGTGCCTGCCCGGGGGGGGGCCTGACCCAGTACTTC.

This chain joins TRBV6-1 and TRBJ2-7, with 8 bases fitting TRBD1. Germline V lookup: CDR1 MNHNS, CDR2 SASEGT. With V trimmed by 1 base and J by 0 bases, 5 bases remained unmatched. The length of the CDR3 is 16 residues. In DNA form, the CDR3 reads TGTGCCAGCAGTGAAGTTACAGGGGGTAGCTCCTACGAGCAGTACTTC. Its protein product is CASSEVTGGSSYEQYF.

A few counts support this clone. The rearrangement uses TRBV28 and TRBJ1-2; 7 positions agree with TRBD1. Germline values: CDR1 MDHEN, CDR2 SYDVKM. V shed 6 bases and J 4 bases; nucleotides not matched to a gene: 11. The CDR3 has 15 amino acids. CDR3 protein: CASRPAGTVIYGYTF. CDR3 bases: TGTGCCAGCAGACCAGCCGGGACAGTAATCTATGGCTACACCTTC.

The V call is TRBV18, the J call TRBJ1-1; 8 positions agree with TRBD1. J lost 1 base, V lost 3 bases, and 4 bases had no gene match. The CDR3 totals 15 residues. Per germline, CDR1 KGHSH and CDR2 LQKENI. For the CDR3, the DNA is TGTGCCAGCTCACCGACAGGGGAGTCGAACACTGAAGCTTTCTTT. Encoded protein: CASSPTGESNTEAFF.

V gene TRBV18 combines with J gene TRBJ1-2; D remains unclear. This CDR3 region has 16 residues. The germline CDR1 and CDR2 sequences are KGHSH and LQKENI. Trimming left V 2 bases short and J 2 bases short, with 15 bases between. In DNA form, the CDR3 reads TGTGCCAGCTCACCAGCGATAGGCGGAGGGAACTATGGCTACACCTTC. Translated, it gives CASSPAIGGGNYGYTF.